The 18 T cell receptor beta chains reported below all come from one sample, sequenced in a study of T cells in Graves' hyperthyroidism and ophthalmopathy. Researchers took RNA transcripts and amplified the TCR beta CDR3 regions from them. The HTBI set primed first-round TCR CDR3 RT-PCR. TCRdb redid the calling of the multiplex PCR reads with MiXCR, one entry per CDR3 protein. Among some 250,000 distinct CDR3 sequences, about 14% were seen once, and the ten largest hold about an eighth. Specimen: blood. These receptors were collected from a woman in her 40s with Graves' hyperthyroidism that later progressed to Graves' ophthalmopathy.

This clonotype was recorded at least ten times. This chain uses TRBV6-1 with TRBJ1-2; D is uncertain. The V end lost 6 bases, the J end lost 8 bases, and 16 bases lay between the germline ends. There are 13 residues in the CDR3. Germline V gene data show CDR1 as MNHNS and CDR2 as SASEGT. CDR3 DNA sequence: TGTGCCAGCAGGGTCCATCAGGAGTCGGGCTACACCTTC. Encoded protein: CASRVHQESGYTF.

This clonotype was detected a few times. The chain is built from TRBV27 and TRBJ1-4; 10 bases line up with TRBD1. The CDR3 length is 16 residues. Germline CDR1 MNHEY, CDR2 SMNVEV (reference sequence). The ends lost 6 bases at V and 6 bases at J; junction bases unmatched: 10. The chain's CDR3 is CASRGGQGGVYEKLFF. The CDR3 bases are TGTGCCAGCAGGGGCGGACAGGGGGGTGTATATGAAAAACTGTTTTTT.

This clonotype has a count of ten or more. V and J are TRBV2 and TRBJ2-5; D unclear. V lost 2 bases and J 4 bases, leaving 5 bases between the germline ends. The CDR3 loop spans 12 amino acids. Germline V gives CDR1 SNHLY, CDR2 FYNNEI. The CDR3 loop reads CASSESPETQYF. The CDR3 coding sequence is TGTGCCAGCAGTGAATCCCCAGAGACCCAGTACTTC.

This clonotype has at least ten counts. This sequence joins TRBV7-9 and TRBJ2-1, with D uncertain. The germline gives CDR1 SEHNR, CDR2 FQNEAQ (reference sequence). The CDR3 length is 16 residues. V gave up 1 base and J gave up 0 bases, with 10 bases separating them. In nucleotides, the CDR3 is TGTGCCAGCAGCTTAGAAGTCGGCAGCTCCTACAATGAGCAGTTCTTC. Translated, it gives CASSLEVGSSYNEQFF.

This clonotype was recorded many times. J is TRBJ2-5 and V is TRBV20-1, with a possible D match to TRBD2 (5 bases). V lost 5 bases and J 4 bases, leaving 11 bases between the germline ends. The CDR3 covers 12 residues. Germline V gene sequence: CDR1 DFQATT, CDR2 SNEGSKA (reference sequence). The CDR3 spells CSAPIRGETQYF. CDR3 nucleotide sequence: TGCAGTGCTCCGATTCGGGGAGAGACCCAGTACTTC.

This clonotype showed up many times. The J gene is TRBJ1-5, the V gene TRBV19, with D maybe TRBD1 (5 bases). Germline V lookup: CDR1 LNHDA, CDR2 SQIVND (reference sequence). The V end was cut by 6 bases, the J end by 0 bases, with 15 bases between. The CDR3 spans 16 residues. The CDR3 protein is CASSPSGYGSNQPQHF. The CDR3 region has the DNA TGTGCCAGTAGCCCTTCAGGGTATGGTAGCAATCAGCCCCAGCATTTT.

Turning to this clonotype: At one boundary the junction diverges from the germline segment, which might be a read error. This chain joins TRBV5-6 and TRBJ2-5; 7 bases are shared with TRBD1. This CDR3 spans 14 amino acids. Germline V lookup: CDR1 SGHDT, CDR2 YYEEEE. For the CDR3, the DNA is TGCGCCGGATACTCCCCAGGGGGCCAAGAGACCCAGTACTTC. Residues: CAGYSPGGQETQYF.

This clonotype appeared many times. The chain joins TRBV5-1 to TRBJ1-1; D remains unclear. CDR3 length equals 13 residues. The V end lost 9 bases, the J end lost 5 bases, and 17 bases lay between the germline ends. Germline assignment: CDR1 SGHRS and CDR2 YFSETQ. CDR3 coding DNA: TGCGCCACCACACTGGAAGTTGGAACTGAAGCTTTCTTT. Translated, it gives CATTLEVGTEAFF.

This clonotype was seen only a few times. Lacking the conserved final phenylalanine or tryptophan, this CDR3 likely reflects a read error. This chain joins TRBV4-2 and TRBJ2-7; 10 bases line up with TRBD1. This CDR3 is built from 14 residues. In germline, CDR1 is LGHNA, CDR2 YNFKEQ. V was clipped by 4 bases and J by 4 bases; unmatched bases: 4. The CDR3 DNA sequence: TGTGCCAGCAGCCGTGCGGGACAGGGGTACGAGCAGTACCTC. Translating it yields CASSRAGQGYEQYL.

The sample holds many counts of this clonotype. V is TRBV11-2 and J is TRBJ2-6; no firm D call. Trimming pared 7 bases from V and 4 bases from J, leaving 8 bases between. In germline, CDR1 is SGHAT, CDR2 FQNNGV. The CDR3 is 13 amino acids. CDR3 nucleotide sequence: TGTGCCAGCACAAAGTGGGGGGCCAACGTCCTGACTTTC. Encoded protein: CASTKWGANVLTF. Complete variable domain (other parts from reference TRBV11-2 and TRBJ2-6): EAGVAQSPRYKIIEKRQSVAFWCNPISGHATLYWYQQILGQGPKLLIQFQNNGVVDDSQLPKDRFSAERLKGVDSTLKIQPAKLEDSAVYLCASTKWGANVLTFGAGSRLTVL.

This clonotype was counted many times. The chain carries TRBV7-9 and TRBJ1-5; 9 bases map to TRBD1. Germline V gene sequence: CDR1 SEHNR, CDR2 FQNEAQ (reference sequence). V was clipped by 4 bases and J by 5 bases; unmatched bases: 3. The CDR3 length is 14 residues. The CDR3 coding sequence is TGTGCCAGCAGCTCGGACAGGGGTGATCAGCCCCAGCATTTT. Protein: CASSSDRGDQPQHF.

Notes on this clonotype: It may be a read error: a sequence one base away is much more abundant. This rearrangement joins TRBV28 to TRBJ1-1; D is ambiguous. The germline V and J ends were trimmed by 5 bases and 4 bases, with 8 bases remaining between them. There are 12 residues in the CDR3. Looked up from germline, CDR1 is MDHEN and CDR2 is SYDVKM. The CDR3 loop reads CASSPFGTEAFF. CDR3 nucleotide sequence: TGTGCCAGCAGTCCTTTTGGCACTGAAGCTTTCTTT. The whole variable domain, remainder taken from reference TRBV28 and TRBJ1-1, is DVKVTQSSRYLVKRTGEKVFLECVQDMDHENMFWYRQDPGLGLRLIYFSYDVKMKEKGDIPEGYSVSREKKERFSLILESASTNQTSMYLCASSPFGTEAFFGQGTRLTVV.

As concerns this clonotype: A much larger clone sits a single nucleotide away, making a read error possible. The CDR3 protein is CNAKVPGPKNTEAFF. CDR3 DNA sequence: TGCAATGCTAAAGTGCCGGGCCCTAAGAACACTGAAGCTTTCTTT. The V and J genes are TRBV20-1 and TRBJ1-1; no definite D call. This CDR3 spans 15 amino acids. CDR1 is DFQATT and CDR2 is SNEGSKA in the germline V gene (reference sequence).

This clonotype came up many times. The chain has TRBV30 and TRBJ1-6, with a possible D match to TRBD1 (5 bases). V dropped 0 bases and J dropped 10 bases, with 13 bases sitting between them. Germline lookup yields CDR1 GTSNPN and CDR2 SVGIG (reference sequence). The CDR3 covers 14 residues. The CDR3 spells CAWSVRRGKSPLHF. CDR3 coding DNA: TGTGCCTGGAGTGTACGGCGGGGGAAATCACCCCTCCACTTT.

This rearrangement joins TRBV11-2 to TRBJ2-7; tentatively, D is TRBD1 or TRBD2 (5 bases each). The CDR3 consists of 14 residues. V lost 5 bases to trimming and J lost 5 bases, with 16 bases between them. CDR1 is SGHAT and CDR2 is FQNNGV in the germline V gene. The CDR3 region is CASSPGPLGDEQYF. The CDR3 coding sequence is TGTGCCAGCAGCCCGGGACCCCTAGGGGACGAGCAGTACTTC.

In its sample, this clonotype was seen many times. This sequence joins TRBV28 and TRBJ2-1, with D uncertain. Per germline, CDR1 MDHEN and CDR2 SYDVKM. Trimming left V 9 bases short and J 4 bases short, with 4 bases between. The CDR3 length is 10 residues. CDR3 DNA sequence: TGTGCCAGTGAATACAATGAGCAGTTCTTC. Its translation is CASEYNEQFF.

In this sample, this clonotype turned up many times. This sequence joins TRBV6-5 and TRBJ2-7; a weak D match, TRBD1 (6 bases). This CDR3 contains 15 residues. Germline CDR1 reads MNHEY; CDR2 reads SVGAGI. Trimming removed 2 bases at V and 2 bases at J, with 13 bases between. CDR3 nucleotides: TGTGCCAGCAGTTACAGCCAGGGGATAACCTACGAGCAGTACTTC. It codes for CASSYSQGITYEQYF.

This clonotype has ten or more counts. The rearrangement joins TRBV10-3 to TRBJ2-3; 7 bases agree with TRBD1. Germline CDR1 is ENHRY and CDR2 is SYGVKD. The CDR3 loop spans 15 amino acids. V shed 4 bases and J 7 bases; nucleotides not matched to a gene: 11. Here the CDR3 DNA reads TGTGCCATCAGTGCTATAGGGGGCGCGCAGAATACGCAGTATTTT. It specifies CAISAIGGAQNTQYF.